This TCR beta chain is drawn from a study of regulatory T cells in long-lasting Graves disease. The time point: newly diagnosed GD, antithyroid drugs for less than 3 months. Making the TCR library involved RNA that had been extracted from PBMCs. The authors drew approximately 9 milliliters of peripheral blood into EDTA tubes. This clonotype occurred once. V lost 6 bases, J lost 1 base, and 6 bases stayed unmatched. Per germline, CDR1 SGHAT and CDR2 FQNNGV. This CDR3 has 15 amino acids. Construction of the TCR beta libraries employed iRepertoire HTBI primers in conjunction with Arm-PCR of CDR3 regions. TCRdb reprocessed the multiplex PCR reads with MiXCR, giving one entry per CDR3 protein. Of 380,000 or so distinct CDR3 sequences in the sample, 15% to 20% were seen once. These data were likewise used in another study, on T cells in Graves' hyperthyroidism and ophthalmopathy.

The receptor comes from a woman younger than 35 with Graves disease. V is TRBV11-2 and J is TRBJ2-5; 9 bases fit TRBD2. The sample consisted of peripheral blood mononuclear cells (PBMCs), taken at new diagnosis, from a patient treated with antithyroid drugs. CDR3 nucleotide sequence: TGTGCCAGCAGGTATAGCGGGGGCCTCCAAGAGACCCAGTACTTC. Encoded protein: CASRYSGGLQETQYF.